The clone carrying this T cell receptor (beta chain) has only one observation. From germline, CDR1 is SGHTA and CDR2 FQGNSA. CDR3 length: 13 residues. V lost 6 bases and J lost 2, with 10 bases in between. This entry is derived from a study of OX40 agonist ivuxolimab in advanced cancers. Blood sampling took place at baseline, cycle 4 day 1, and cycle 7 day 1. Only in-frame clones appear in the TCRdb table, and some are missing; sequencing was by immunoSEQ multiplex PCR. The sample lists fewer than 90,000 clones, roughly 90% seen once, with 0.3% to 0.45% in the top ten. Sequenced here: CD4+ or CD8+ T cells sorted from blood, sampled in a trial of the OX40 agonist ivuxolimab. The V call is TRBV7-2, the J call TRBJ1-1; D unresolved. The TCR was taken from an adult with an advanced solid tumor such as melanoma, head and neck, liver or kidney cancer. CDR3 DNA: TGTGCCAGCAGATACGACATTAACACTGAAGCTTTCTTT. It specifies CASRYDINTEAFF.